This T cell receptor (beta chain) emerged from a study of metastatic and nonmetastatic thyroid tumors. Looking at the study overall: Repertoires of blood and of tissue (tumor or nodule) from malignant and benign thyroid patients were compared.

TCRdb reprocessed the PCR reads using MiXCR. The sample consists of tens of thousands of clones, approximately 26% of them appearing once. There are a few counts of this clone. Thyroid surgery had not been preceded by any treatment in any patient. This CDR3 is 16 amino acids long. V lost 5 bases, J lost 7 bases, and 21 bases lay in between. Germline V CDR1 and CDR2: MDHEN, SYDVKM. The V gene is TRBV28, the J gene TRBJ1-5; D gene ambiguous. The receptor comes from a female donor with papillary thyroid cancer or a benign thyroid nodule (not recorded which). Some clones in this sample may be carry-over from other donors' samples. The source material was blood. The CDR3 DNA sequence: TGTGCCAGCAGTCCCCCGTCGAGCTTCATCGGGCAGCCCCAGCATTTT. Its protein product is CASSPPSSFIGQPQHF.